This T cell receptor beta chain was sequenced for a study of blood T cell repertoires in COVID-19. Study information: Specimens from acute and convalescent COVID-19 originated in the United States, Italy and Spain. T cells, B-cell-depleted T cells, or PBMCs provided the cDNA or gDNA that served as material.

In the authors' workflow: Reference gene primer amplification yielded estimated nucleated cell counts. Assay used: immunoSEQ multiplex PCR; TCRdb lists only in-frame clones, some missing. That table gives V, J and clone size, and the DNA gave D and trimming. Of just over 300,000 clones listed, approximately 84% are singletons. Ages ranged from about 18 to 89 years, with residence in 24 US areas. This clonotype was sampled from a man younger than 45 who had recovered from COVID-19. The sequenced sample was PBMCs or T cells enriched from blood (not recorded which).

CDR3 coding DNA: TGTGCCAGCAGCCTCCACCCGGGCACTGAAGCTTTCTTT. Translating it yields CASSLHPGTEAFF. This rearrangement joins TRBV7-8 to TRBJ1-1; D is unclear. Germline CDR1 and CDR2: SGHVS and FQNEAQ. The CDR3 runs 13 residues. V gave up 5 bases and J gave up 4 bases, with 11 bases separating them.